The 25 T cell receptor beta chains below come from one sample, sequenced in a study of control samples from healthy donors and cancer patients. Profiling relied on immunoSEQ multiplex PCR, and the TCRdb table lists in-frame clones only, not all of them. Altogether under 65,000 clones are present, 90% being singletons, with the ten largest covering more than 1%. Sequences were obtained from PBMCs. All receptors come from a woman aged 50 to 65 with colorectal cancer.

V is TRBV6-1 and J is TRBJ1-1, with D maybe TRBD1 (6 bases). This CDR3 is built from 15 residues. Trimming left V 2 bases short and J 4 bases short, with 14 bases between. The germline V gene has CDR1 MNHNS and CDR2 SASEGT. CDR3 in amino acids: CASSEIQGLGTEAFF. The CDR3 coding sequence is TGTGCCAGCAGTGAAATACAGGGCTTGGGCACTGAAGCTTTCTTT.

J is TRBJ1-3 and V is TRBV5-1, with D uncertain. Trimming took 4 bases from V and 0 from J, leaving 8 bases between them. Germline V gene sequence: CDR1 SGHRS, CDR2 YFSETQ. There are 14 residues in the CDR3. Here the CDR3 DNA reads TGCGCCAGCAGCAATGACGGCTCTGGAAACACCATATATTTT. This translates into CASSNDGSGNTIYF.

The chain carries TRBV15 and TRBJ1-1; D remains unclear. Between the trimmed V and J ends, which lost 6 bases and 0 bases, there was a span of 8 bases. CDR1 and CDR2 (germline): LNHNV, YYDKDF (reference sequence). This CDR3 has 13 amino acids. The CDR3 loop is CATRLDMNTEAFF. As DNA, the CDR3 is TGTGCCACCAGGTTAGACATGAACACTGAAGCTTTCTTT.

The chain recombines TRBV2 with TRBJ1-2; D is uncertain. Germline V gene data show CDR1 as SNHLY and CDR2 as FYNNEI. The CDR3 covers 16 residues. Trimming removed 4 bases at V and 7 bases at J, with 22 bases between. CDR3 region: CASSVGGSAASGGYTF. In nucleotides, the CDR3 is TGTGCCAGCAGTGTGGGCGGCAGCGCAGCTTCGGGTGGCTACACCTTC.

The CDR3 protein is CASSLDSSGGELFF. In DNA form, the CDR3 reads TGCGCCAGCAGCTTGGATTCTTCGGGCGGGGAGCTGTTTTTT. The rearrangement uses TRBV5-1 and TRBJ2-2; D is unresolved. The CDR3 has 14 residues. V dropped 0 bases and J dropped 7 bases, with 10 bases sitting between them. Germline CDR1 reads SGHRS; CDR2 reads YFSETQ.

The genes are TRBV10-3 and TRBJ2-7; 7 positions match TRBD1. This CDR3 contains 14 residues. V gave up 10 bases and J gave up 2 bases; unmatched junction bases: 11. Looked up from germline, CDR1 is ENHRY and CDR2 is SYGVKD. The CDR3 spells CATRSDRVPYEQYF. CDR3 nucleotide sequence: TGTGCCACGCGGTCAGACAGGGTCCCCTACGAGCAGTACTTC.

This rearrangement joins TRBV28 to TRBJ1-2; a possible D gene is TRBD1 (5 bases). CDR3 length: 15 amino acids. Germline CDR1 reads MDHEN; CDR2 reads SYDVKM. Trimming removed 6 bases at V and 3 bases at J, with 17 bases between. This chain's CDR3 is CASSSTDKGYYGYTF. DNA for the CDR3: TGTGCCAGCAGCTCCACCGACAAGGGGTACTATGGCTACACCTTC.

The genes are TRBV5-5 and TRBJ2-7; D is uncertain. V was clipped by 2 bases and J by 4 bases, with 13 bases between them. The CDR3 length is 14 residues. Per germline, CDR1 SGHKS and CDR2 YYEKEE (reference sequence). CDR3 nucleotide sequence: TGTGCCAGCAGCTTCGAACGAGTAGCATACGAGCAGTACTTC. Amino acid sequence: CASSFERVAYEQYF.

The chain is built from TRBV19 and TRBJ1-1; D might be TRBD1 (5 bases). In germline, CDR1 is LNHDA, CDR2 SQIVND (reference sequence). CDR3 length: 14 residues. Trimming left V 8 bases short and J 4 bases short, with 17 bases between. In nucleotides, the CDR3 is TGTGCCAGTCGTAATGACAGAGTTTCCACTGAAGCTTTCTTT. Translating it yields CASRNDRVSTEAFF.

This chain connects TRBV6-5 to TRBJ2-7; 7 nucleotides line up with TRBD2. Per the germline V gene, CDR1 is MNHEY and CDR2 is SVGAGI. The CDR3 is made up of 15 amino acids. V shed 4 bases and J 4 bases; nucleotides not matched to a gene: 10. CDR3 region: CASSSLAEIGYEQYF. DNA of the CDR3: TGTGCCAGCAGTTCCCTAGCGGAGATTGGGTACGAGCAGTACTTC.

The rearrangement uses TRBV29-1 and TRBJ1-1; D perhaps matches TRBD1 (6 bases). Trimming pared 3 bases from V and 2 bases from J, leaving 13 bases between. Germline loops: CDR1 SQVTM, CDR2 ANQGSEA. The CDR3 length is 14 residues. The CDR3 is CSVDGTGRNTEAFF. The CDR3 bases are TGCAGCGTTGATGGCACAGGGCGAAACACTGAAGCTTTCTTT.

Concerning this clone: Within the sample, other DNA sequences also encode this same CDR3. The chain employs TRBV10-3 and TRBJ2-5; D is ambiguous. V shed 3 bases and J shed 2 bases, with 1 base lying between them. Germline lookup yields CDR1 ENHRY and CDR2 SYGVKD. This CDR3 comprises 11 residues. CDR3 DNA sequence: TGTGCCATCAGTGATCAAGAGACCCAGTACTTC. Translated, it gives CAISDQETQYF.

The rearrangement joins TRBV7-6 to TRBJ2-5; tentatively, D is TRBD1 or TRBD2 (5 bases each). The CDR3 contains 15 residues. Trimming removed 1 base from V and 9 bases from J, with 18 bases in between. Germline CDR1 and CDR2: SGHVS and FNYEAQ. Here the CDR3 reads CASSLGRDPQAAQYF. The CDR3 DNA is TGTGCCAGCAGCTTAGGCCGGGACCCCCAGGCGGCCCAGTACTTC.

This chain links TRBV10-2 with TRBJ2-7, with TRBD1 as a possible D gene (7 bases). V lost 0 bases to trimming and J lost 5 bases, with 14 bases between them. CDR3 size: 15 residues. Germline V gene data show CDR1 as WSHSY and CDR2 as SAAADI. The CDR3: CASSESGGGWNEQYF. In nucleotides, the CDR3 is TGCGCCAGCAGTGAGTCAGGAGGGGGCTGGAACGAGCAGTACTTC.

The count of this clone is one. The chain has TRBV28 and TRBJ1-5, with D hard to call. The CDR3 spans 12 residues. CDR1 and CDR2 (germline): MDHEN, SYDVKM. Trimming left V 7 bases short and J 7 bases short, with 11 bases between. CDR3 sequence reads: CASTWGEQPQHF. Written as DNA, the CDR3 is TGTGCCAGCACGTGGGGAGAACAGCCCCAGCATTTT.

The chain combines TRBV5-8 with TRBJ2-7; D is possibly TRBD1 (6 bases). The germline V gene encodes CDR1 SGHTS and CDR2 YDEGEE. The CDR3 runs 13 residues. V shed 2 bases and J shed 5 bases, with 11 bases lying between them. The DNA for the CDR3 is TGTGCCAGCAGCTTTGTAGGGGGTGACGAGCAGTACTTC. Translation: CASSFVGGDEQYF.

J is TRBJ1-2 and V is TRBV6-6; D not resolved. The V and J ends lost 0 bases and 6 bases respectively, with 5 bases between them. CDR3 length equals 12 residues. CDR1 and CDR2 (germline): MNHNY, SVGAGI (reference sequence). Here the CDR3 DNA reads TGTGCCAGCAGTTACTCAAACGATGGCTACACCTTC. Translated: CASSYSNDGYTF.

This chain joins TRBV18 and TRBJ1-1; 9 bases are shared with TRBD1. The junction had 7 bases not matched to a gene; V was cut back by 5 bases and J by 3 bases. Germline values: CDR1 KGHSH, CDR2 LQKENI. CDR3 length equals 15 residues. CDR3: CASSAETGGDTEAFF. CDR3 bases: TGTGCCAGCTCAGCCGAGACAGGGGGGGACACTGAAGCTTTCTTT.

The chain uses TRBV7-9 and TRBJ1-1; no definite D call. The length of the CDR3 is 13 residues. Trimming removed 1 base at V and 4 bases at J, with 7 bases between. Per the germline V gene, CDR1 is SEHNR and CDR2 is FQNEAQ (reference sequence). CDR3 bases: TGTGCCAGCAGCTTAGTCGAGGGCACTGAAGCTTTCTTT. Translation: CASSLVEGTEAFF.

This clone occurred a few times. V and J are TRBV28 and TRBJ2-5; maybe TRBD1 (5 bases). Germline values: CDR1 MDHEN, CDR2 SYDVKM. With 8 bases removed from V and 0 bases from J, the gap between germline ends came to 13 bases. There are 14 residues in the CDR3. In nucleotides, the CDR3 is TGTGCCAGCGCCTGGGGCAGACACCAAGAGACCCAGTACTTC. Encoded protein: CASAWGRHQETQYF.

The chain's CDR3 is CASRRTGGEQYF. The CDR3 coding sequence is TGTGCCAGCAGACGGACGGGCGGAGAGCAGTACTTC. The chain has TRBV3-1 (or the pseudogene TRBV3-2) and TRBJ2-7; D is uncertain. Trimming left V 6 bases short and J 7 bases short, with 13 bases between. This CDR3 region has 12 residues. Germline loops: CDR1 LGHDT, CDR2 YNNKEL (reference sequence).

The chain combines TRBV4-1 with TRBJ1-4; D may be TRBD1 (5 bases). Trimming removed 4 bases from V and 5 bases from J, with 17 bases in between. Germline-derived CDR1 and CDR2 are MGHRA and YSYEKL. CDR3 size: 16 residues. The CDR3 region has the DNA TGCGCCAGCAGCCGGATGGGACGGGCGGGGAATGAAAAACTGTTTTTT. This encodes CASSRMGRAGNEKLFF.

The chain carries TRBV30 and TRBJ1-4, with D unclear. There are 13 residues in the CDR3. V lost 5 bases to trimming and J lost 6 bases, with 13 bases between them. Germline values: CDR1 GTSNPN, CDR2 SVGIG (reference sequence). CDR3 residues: CAWGPGGDEKLFF. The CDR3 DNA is TGTGCCTGGGGCCCCGGCGGGGATGAAAAACTGTTTTTT.

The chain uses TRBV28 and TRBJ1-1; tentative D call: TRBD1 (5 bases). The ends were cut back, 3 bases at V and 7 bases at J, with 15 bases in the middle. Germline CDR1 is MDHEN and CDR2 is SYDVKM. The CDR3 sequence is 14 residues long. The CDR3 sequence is CASSFWASGGEAFF. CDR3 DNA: TGTGCCAGCAGTTTTTGGGCCTCCGGGGGTGAAGCTTTCTTT.

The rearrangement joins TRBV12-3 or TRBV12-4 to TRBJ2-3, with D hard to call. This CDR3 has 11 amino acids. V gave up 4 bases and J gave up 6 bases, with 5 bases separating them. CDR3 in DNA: TGTGCCAGCAGTTCCTTCGATACGCAGTATTTT. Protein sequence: CASSSFDTQYF.